The T cell receptor (beta chain) described here comes from a study of shared clonotypes between healthy human individuals. Background on the study: The study drew on a couple of women and a few men aged 18 to 49 as donors. Study-wide results and caveats: How much donors shared clonotypes was expected to be affected by sequencing depth.

Naive CD8 cells, CD45RO-negative and positively selected for CCR7, excluded terminally differentiated effector memory CD45RA+ cells. Adult donors, all healthy and HIV-negative, had no recent acute infections or vaccinations. Germline lookup yields CDR1 SGHNT and CDR2 YYREEE (reference sequence). Trimming took 0 bases from V and 2 from J, leaving 14 bases between them. This CDR3 has 16 amino acids. About this clone itself: Its matching antigen is unknown.

As handled by the study authors: ImmunoSEQ output held junction-only sequences without quality scores, so filtering differed. Sequenced by immunoSEQ multiplex PCR; TCRdb stores in-frame clones only, minus some. That table supplies the V and J calls and clone size; D and trimming were determined from the DNA. The sample contains 750,000 to 1,000,000 clones, 92% of which appear only once. This TCR was sampled from a young man in good health. The chain joins TRBV5-4 to TRBJ2-5; D call uncertain. The sequenced material came from naive CD8+ T cells sorted from blood. The CDR3 DNA reads as TGTGCCAGCAGCTTGGGGGTTCTGCCACGACAAGAGACCCAGTACTTC. This gives the protein CASSLGVLPRQETQYF. Supplemented by reference TRBV5-4 and TRBJ2-5, the full variable domain reads ETGVTQSPTHLIKTRGQQVTLRCSSQSGHNTVSWYQQALGQGPQFIFQYYREEENGRGNFPPRFSGLQFPNYSSELNVNALELDDSALYLCASSLGVLPRQETQYFGPGTRLLVL.